This T cell receptor (beta chain) appears in the sequencing data of a study of blood T cells in healthy people across ages. Study observations and caveats: Strong correlation linked observed beta diversity and percent naive T cells.

This clonotype was observed a few times. Its antigen remains unidentified. For the second PCR, which ran for about 7 to 11 cycles, a sample-barcoded 5' primer and a J-beta primer mix were used. Via MiXCR, TCRdb re-called the 5' RACE reads, giving one row per CDR3 protein. The repertoire includes some 1.5 million distinct CDR3 sequences, roughly 43% of them detected once, and about 3.8% sits in the top ten. Deletions cut 5 bases from V and 7 bases from J, with 14 bases between. Germline V lookup: CDR1 DFQATT, CDR2 SNEGSKA (reference sequence). The CDR3 is made up of 13 amino acids. Sequences were obtained from blood. This sequence was found in a woman between 18 and 30 years old in good health. The chain recombines TRBV20-1 with TRBJ2-2; no clear D gene. The DNA for the CDR3 is TGCAGTGCTGGGCCCACTTCAGGCGGGGAGCTGTTTTTT. It encodes CSAGPTSGGELFF.